This T cell receptor beta chain came from a study of T cells in Graves' hyperthyroidism and ophthalmopathy. Study results and caveats: Most expanded thyroid clonotypes above 0.001 recurred in blood.

What was amplified from RNA transcripts were TCR beta CDR3 regions. An initial round of RT-PCR targeting the TCR CDR3 relied on the HTBI primer set. Via MiXCR, TCRdb re-called the multiplex PCR reads, giving one row per CDR3 protein. Of fewer than 300,000 distinct CDR3 sequences listed, 25% to 30% are singletons. The PBMCs studied were ones that came from 10 ml fresh peripheral blood. Note on this clonotype: No antigen is known for it.

CDR3 length equals 16 residues. Germline V gene lookup returns CDR1 MNHNS and CDR2 SASEGT. V lost 7 bases to trimming and J lost 0 bases, with 18 bases between them. This TCR derives from a man between 35 and 55 years old with Graves' hyperthyroidism that later progressed to Graves' ophthalmopathy. The sample was blood. This rearrangement joins TRBV6-1 to TRBJ1-2; tentative D call: TRBD1 (5 bases). The CDR3 loop reads CASINGGTTANYGYTF. The CDR3 DNA sequence: TGTGCCAGCATCAACGGGGGAACAACAGCTAACTATGGCTACACCTTC.